The 21 T cell receptor beta chains presented below share a single source sample, sequenced in a study of T-cell memory formation after mild COVID-19 (dated by TCRdb to the early 2020s). Libraries came from 5' RACE. These reads were obtained on an Illumina NovaSeq 6000. TCRdb redid the processing of the public reads, applying fastp at Q25 and MiXCR, and retained in-frame beta chains. Each entry merges the rows of one CDR3 protein and shows their most common DNA and genes. Recorded for this sample are under 50,000 distinct CDR3 sequences; around 25% of them occurred a single time. 40% to 50% of the sample is taken by the ten largest. Sequences were obtained from PBMCs or a T cell subset sorted from them (not recorded which). The source of these receptors is a man aged 18 to 30 who had mild COVID-19 (a few samples of this study predate the infection). The sample titles of this study are shuffled in the database, so cell type and time point are left out; the donor was told from shared clones.

The chain carries TRBV20-1 and TRBJ1-1; D remains unclear. CDR1 DFQATT and CDR2 SNEGSKA come from the germline V gene (reference sequence). The ends were cut back, 0 bases at V and 2 bases at J, with 7 bases in the middle. The CDR3 has 13 residues. CDR3 DNA: TGCAGTGCTAGAGACCGGGTTAACACTGAAGCTTTCTTT. Protein: CSARDRVNTEAFF.

The chain combines TRBV4-1 with TRBJ1-6; TRBD1 is a possible D gene (5 bases). With 4 bases removed from V and 9 bases from J, the gap between germline ends came to 22 bases. Germline CDR1 is MGHRA and CDR2 is YSYEKL. The length of the CDR3 is 17 residues. DNA of the CDR3: TGCGCCAGCAGCCTGACCGGGGACGGTAGGATTGCTTCACCCCTCCACTTT. This translates into CASSLTGDGRIASPLHF.

The genes are TRBV5-1 and TRBJ2-2; no reliable D call. V lost 1 base, J lost 1 base, and 8 bases lay in between. Looked up from germline, CDR1 is SGHRS and CDR2 is YFSETQ. This CDR3 has 15 residues. The CDR3 region is CASSLYQMNTGELFF. The CDR3 nucleotides are TGCGCCAGCAGCTTGTATCAGATGAACACCGGGGAGCTGTTTTTT.

The chain recombines TRBV28 with TRBJ2-1; no definite D call. V lost 3 bases and J 5 bases, leaving 5 bases between the germline ends. This CDR3 region has 12 residues. Per the germline V gene, CDR1 is MDHEN and CDR2 is SYDVKM. The DNA of the CDR3 is TGTGCCAGCAGTTTTTGGGACAATGAGCAGTTCTTC. Its translation: CASSFWDNEQFF.

This clonotype was picked up a small number of times. This chain connects TRBV4-3 to TRBJ1-6, with D unclear. The CDR3 contains 15 residues. Germline V gives CDR1 LGHNA, CDR2 YSLEER. V was trimmed by 3 bases and J by 14 bases, leaving 20 bases between them. The CDR3 here is CASSHDRDIIQTLHF. The CDR3 nucleotides are TGCGCCAGCAGCCACGACCGGGATATAATTCAAACCCTCCACTTT.

This rearrangement joins TRBV24-1 to TRBJ1-2; TRBD1 matches 10 bases. The CDR3 has 20 residues. CDR1 is KGHDR and CDR2 is SFDVKD in the germline V gene. V gave up 9 bases and J gave up 4 bases; unmatched junction bases: 25. The CDR3 DNA reads as TGTGCCACCGGCCCCCGTCGCAACCTATGGGACAGGGGATCCCCCTATGGCTACACCTTC. This translates into CATGPRRNLWDRGSPYGYTF.

The gene calls are TRBV7-3 and TRBJ2-6; 11 positions match TRBD1. With 5 bases clipped from V and 2 bases from J, the junction kept 8 bases outside the gene matches. Germline values: CDR1 SGHTA, CDR2 FQGTGA. CDR3 length: 18 amino acids. The CDR3 DNA sequence: TGTGCCAGCAGCCTCCGGACAGGGGGCGGTACTGGGGCCAACGTCCTGACTTTC. This encodes CASSLRTGGGTGANVLTF.

The chain has TRBV29-1 and TRBJ1-1; the D is unclear. V was clipped by 4 bases and J by 6 bases, with 9 bases between them. CDR1 SQVTM and CDR2 ANQGSEA come from the germline V gene. CDR3 length: 11 amino acids. The CDR3: CSVGVLAEAFF. DNA of the CDR3: TGCAGCGTTGGGGTCTTAGCTGAAGCTTTCTTT. The entire variable domain, with the rest obtained from reference TRBV29-1 and TRBJ1-1, is as follows: SAVISQKPSRDICQRGTSLTIQCQVDSQVTMMFWYRQQPGQSLTLIATANQGSEATYESGFVIDKFPISRPNLTFSTLTVSNMSPEDSSIYLCSVGVLAEAFFGQGTRLTVV.

The chain recombines TRBV24-1 with TRBJ1-1; 8 bases are shared with TRBD1. The CDR3 length is 14 residues. Germline V gives CDR1 KGHDR, CDR2 SFDVKD. J was trimmed by 7 bases and V by 2 bases; bases with no gene match: 5. CDR3 nucleotides: TGTGCCACCAGTGATTCAGGGGGCGTACATGAAGCTTTCTTT. It encodes CATSDSGGVHEAFF.

This clonotype has just a few counts. The chain carries TRBV4-3 and TRBJ2-2; no clear D. V lost 2 bases to trimming and J lost 8 bases, with 6 bases between them. This CDR3 is 12 amino acids long. Germline CDR1 and CDR2: LGHNA and YSLEER. CDR3 DNA: TGCGCCAGCAGCCAACGGTCGGGGGAGCTGTTTTTT. As protein: CASSQRSGELFF.

This clonotype was seen more than once but under ten times. The chain combines TRBV3-1 with TRBJ2-2; D unclear. V lost 7 bases, J lost 7 bases, and 10 bases lay in between. From germline, CDR1 is LGHDT and CDR2 YNNKEL (reference sequence). CDR3 length: 12 amino acids. CDR3 loop: CASNGGNGELFF. CDR3 in DNA: TGTGCCAGCAACGGCGGCAACGGGGAGCTGTTTTTT. Full variable domain (rest looked up from reference TRBV3-1 and TRBJ2-2): DTAVSQTPKYLVTQMGNDKSIKCEQNLGHDTMYWYKQDSKKFLKIMFSYNNKELIINETVPNRFSPKSPDKAHLNLHINSLELGDSAVYFCASNGGNGELFFGEGSRLTVL.

The genes are TRBV6-5 and TRBJ1-5; D gene uncertain. Per the germline V gene, CDR1 is MNHEY and CDR2 is SVGAGI. The CDR3 contains 17 residues. The V end was cut by 1 base, the J end by 7 bases, with 20 bases between. DNA of the CDR3: TGTGCCAGCAGTTACTTATCATCGTACCGGGTAGAACAGCCCCAGCATTTT. Its protein is CASSYLSSYRVEQPQHF.

The V call is TRBV5-1, the J call TRBJ2-3, with 9 bases identical to TRBD2. Germline V gene lookup returns CDR1 SGHRS and CDR2 YFSETQ. V lost 0 bases to trimming and J lost 3 bases; unmatched junction nucleotides: 17. The CDR3 length is 20 residues. Here the CDR3 DNA reads TGCGCCAGCAGCTTGGAGAATCCGGGACTAGCTATAGTCAAGACAGATACGCAGTATTTT. It specifies CASSLENPGLAIVKTDTQYF.

This rearrangement joins TRBV4-2 to TRBJ2-7, with 13 bases lining up with TRBD2. J lost 9 bases, V lost 11 bases, and 13 bases had no gene match. CDR1 is LGHNA, CDR2 YNFKEQ, per germline. The CDR3 has 14 amino acids. CDR3 protein: CAGALGTSGERQYV. CDR3 DNA: TGTGCCGGCGCACTCGGGACTAGCGGGGAGAGGCAGTACGTC.

The chain has TRBV20-1 and TRBJ1-1, with TRBD1 as a possible D gene (5 bases). The V gene's germline CDR1 is DFQATT and CDR2 SNEGSKA (reference sequence). The V end was cut by 5 bases, the J end by 4 bases, with 14 bases between. The CDR3 runs 13 residues. The DNA for the CDR3 is TGCAGTGCTCAAAGGATGGGGGTCACTGAAGCTTTCTTT. Its translation: CSAQRMGVTEAFF.

DNA of the CDR3: TGTGCCAGCAGCATCAGACAGGCAGAAGCTTTCTTT. Encoded protein: CASSIRQAEAFF. The rearrangement joins TRBV7-9 to TRBJ1-1; perhaps TRBD1 as D (6 bases). The CDR3 consists of 12 residues. V shed 5 bases and J shed 8 bases, with 12 bases lying between them. Germline V gene lookup returns CDR1 SEHNR and CDR2 FQNEAQ (reference sequence).

This rearrangement joins TRBV24-1 to TRBJ1-1; the match to TRBD1 covers 7 bases. Per germline, CDR1 KGHDR and CDR2 SFDVKD. The V segment lost 1 base and the J segment 1 base; nucleotides outside the gene matches: 5. The CDR3 runs 16 residues. The CDR3 bases are TGTGCCACCAGTGATTTACCTAGGGACAGGAACACTGAAGCTTTCTTT. Its protein product is CATSDLPRDRNTEAFF.

This clonotype was recorded only once. The chain recombines TRBV7-2 with TRBJ2-1, with D possibly TRBD2 on 7 matching bases. V was trimmed by 5 bases and J by 10 bases, leaving 9 bases between them. This CDR3 is 11 amino acids long. Per germline, CDR1 SGHTA and CDR2 FQGNSA. The CDR3 here is CASSTGGEQFF. For the CDR3, the DNA is TGTGCCAGCAGCACGGGGGGCGAGCAGTTCTTC.

This clonotype was observed once. The gene calls are TRBV6-6 and TRBJ2-7; the match to TRBD2 covers 7 bases. The CDR3 sequence is 16 residues long. Germline V CDR1 and CDR2: MNHNY, SVGAGI (reference sequence). The V segment lost 5 bases and the J segment 5 bases; nucleotides outside the gene matches: 15. The CDR3: CASSPYSSAGRNEQYV. The DNA of the CDR3 is TGTGCCAGCAGTCCTTACTCCTCAGCGGGACGGAACGAGCAGTACGTC.

This chain joins TRBV5-1 and TRBJ1-1; no firm D call. Trimming shortened V by 1 base and J by 4 bases, and 11 bases separated the two germline ends. The CDR3 is 14 residues long. Germline loops: CDR1 SGHRS, CDR2 YFSETQ. The CDR3 here is CASSLWVGSTEAFF. The CDR3 bases are TGCGCCAGCAGCTTGTGGGTGGGGTCCACTGAAGCTTTCTTT.

The sample holds a few counts of this clonotype. The genes are TRBV7-9 and TRBJ1-2; D gene unclear. The length of the CDR3 is 15 residues. Looked up from germline, CDR1 is SEHNR and CDR2 is FQNEAQ (reference sequence). V was shortened by 5 bases and J by 4 bases, with 17 bases between the two germline ends. The CDR3 DNA reads TGTGCCAGCAGCATGAATGTATTGGGCTTCTATGGCTACACCTTC. Translated, it gives CASSMNVLGFYGYTF.